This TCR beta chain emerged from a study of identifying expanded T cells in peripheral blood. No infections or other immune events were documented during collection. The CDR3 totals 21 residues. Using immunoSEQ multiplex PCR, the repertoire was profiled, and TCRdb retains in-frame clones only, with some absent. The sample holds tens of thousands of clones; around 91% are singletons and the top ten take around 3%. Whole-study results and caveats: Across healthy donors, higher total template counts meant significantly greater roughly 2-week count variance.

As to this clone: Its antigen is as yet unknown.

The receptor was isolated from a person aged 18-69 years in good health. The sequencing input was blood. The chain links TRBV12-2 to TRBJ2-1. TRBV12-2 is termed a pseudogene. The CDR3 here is CASRLLFLGVERVGTYFEQFF. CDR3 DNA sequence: TGTGCAAGTCGCTTATTATTTCTAGGTGTGGAGCGTGTCGGGACCTACTTTGAGCAGTTCTTC.